The clone carrying this T cell receptor beta chain was counted only a few times. Sequencing was performed with immunoSEQ multiplex PCR; in TCRdb, only in-frame clones are kept and a portion is missing. The sample has approximately 52,000 clones; 80% to 90% are singletons. The source of the sample is a study of blood T cell repertoires in COVID-19. At the level of the study: In each case, the material was cDNA or gDNA derived from T cells, B-cell-depleted T cells, or PBMCs.

Sequencing was performed on peripheral blood. The receptor was isolated from an elderly woman with acute or convalescent COVID-19.

CDR3 sequence (DNA): TGTGCCAGCAGCTTAAACAGGGCAAATCCCAACTTCTATGGCTACACCTTC. Amino acids: CASSLNRANPNFYGYTF. The chain carries TRBV5-4 and TRBJ1-2; possible D gene TRBD1, 6 bases. V dropped 2 bases and J dropped 4 bases, with 21 bases sitting between them. This CDR3 is built from 17 residues. Germline V gene data show CDR1 as SGHNT and CDR2 as YYREEE (reference sequence).